This passage covers 20 T cell receptor beta chains from one sample sequenced in a study of shared clonotypes between healthy human individuals. Here immunoSEQ multiplex PCR was the method, and the copy in TCRdb shows in-frame clones only, minus some. The profile shows around 500,000 clones, roughly 77% of them singletons. Sequencing input: PBMCs. Receptors originate from a woman aged 40 to 50 in good health. Some clones in this sample may be carry-over from other donors' samples.

This chain's CDR3 is CASRVTGASFGGEAFF. The CDR3 DNA is TGTGCCAGCAGAGTCACAGGTGCCTCTTTCGGGGGTGAAGCTTTCTTT. The chain has TRBV28 and TRBJ1-1, with D maybe TRBD1 (5 bases). Germline V CDR1 and CDR2: MDHEN, SYDVKM. CDR3 length: 16 amino acids. V lost 6 bases, J lost 7 bases, and 24 bases lay in between.

The rearrangement uses TRBV27 and TRBJ1-6, with TRBD1 matching 10 bases. The germline V gene has CDR1 MNHEY and CDR2 SMNVEV (reference sequence). The CDR3 runs to 16 residues. V shed 6 bases and J 9 bases; nucleotides not matched to a gene: 11. The CDR3 region is CASSWGAGTGVSPLHF. Here the CDR3 DNA reads TGTGCCAGCAGCTGGGGGGCCGGGACAGGGGTTTCACCCCTCCACTTT.

This chain joins TRBV14 and TRBJ2-1; TRBD2 aligns across 10 bases. The CDR3 is 17 amino acids. CDR1 and CDR2 from the germline V gene are SGHDN and FVKESK. Germline trimming cut 4 bases from V and 4 bases from J; bases unmatched to any gene: 10. The DNA for the CDR3 is TGTGCCAGCAGCCTACTTGGACTAGCGGACAGATACAATGAGCAGTTCTTC. It specifies CASSLLGLADRYNEQFF.

The CDR3: CASSVVDSTYEQYF. The CDR3 DNA follows: TGTGCCAGCAGCGTAGTCGACAGCACCTACGAGCAGTACTTC. V gene TRBV9 combines with J gene TRBJ2-7; tentative D call: TRBD1 (5 bases). The CDR3 totals 14 residues. Germline V gives CDR1 SGDLS, CDR2 YYNGEE. Trimming stripped 0 bases from V and 2 bases from J, with 9 bases between.

The rearrangement links TRBV5-1 to TRBJ2-3, with no clear D. CDR3 size: 13 residues. Trimming pared 4 bases from V and 0 bases from J, leaving 6 bases between. CDR1 is SGHRS and CDR2 is YFSETQ in the germline V gene. The CDR3 region has the DNA TGCGCCAGCAGCCAGACTAGCACAGATACGCAGTATTTT. The encoded protein is CASSQTSTDTQYF.

The chain links TRBV13 to TRBJ2-1; 9 positions match TRBD1. The trim removed 5 bases at V and 8 bases at J, leaving 10 bases unmatched. CDR1 and CDR2 (germline): PRHDT, FYEKMQ (reference sequence). The CDR3 sequence is 15 residues long. The CDR3 sequence is CASSPGTGYSDEQFF. The CDR3 DNA follows: TGTGCCAGCAGCCCAGGGACAGGGTATAGCGATGAGCAGTTCTTC.

The genes are TRBV7-2 and TRBJ1-5, with a tentative D call TRBD1 (6 bases). Trimming removed 5 bases from V and 6 bases from J, with 11 bases in between. CDR1 is SGHTA and CDR2 is FQGNSA in the germline V gene. The CDR3 loop spans 13 amino acids. CDR3 loop: CASSGQLSQPQHF. In DNA, the CDR3 is TGTGCCAGCAGCGGACAGCTTAGTCAGCCCCAGCATTTT.

The V call is TRBV21-1, the J call TRBJ1-4; TRBD1 is the table's D call and was not checked against the DNA. TRBV21-1 is recorded as a pseudogene. The CDR3 sequence is 15 residues long. The CDR3 sequence: CASSETGVRAEKLFF. The CDR3, as DNA: TGTGCCAGCAGCGAGACAGGGGTAAGGGCTGAAAAACTGTTTTTT.

The CDR3 coding sequence is TGTGCCAGCAGCCGGACTAGCCCGCAAGAGACCCAGTACTTC. Translation gives CASSRTSPQETQYF. V and J are TRBV6-6 and TRBJ2-5; 8 positions agree with TRBD2. The CDR3 totals 14 residues. Germline V gives CDR1 MNHNY, CDR2 SVGAGI (reference sequence). The ends lost 6 bases at V and 2 bases at J; junction bases unmatched: 5.

Written as DNA, the CDR3 is TGTGCCAGCTCACCGGATGGGGCCAACGTCCTGACTTTC. It encodes CASSPDGANVLTF. This chain uses TRBV18 with TRBJ2-6, with unresolved D. The CDR3 totals 13 residues. Germline values: CDR1 KGHSH, CDR2 LQKENI. The ends were cut back, 3 bases at V and 3 bases at J, with 3 bases in the middle. Supplemented by reference TRBV18 and TRBJ2-6, the full variable domain reads NAGVMQNPRHLVRRRGQEARLRCSPMKGHSHVYWYRQLPEEGLKFMVYLQKENIIDESGMPKERFSAEFPKEGPSILRIQQVVRGDSAAYFCASSPDGANVLTFGAGSRLTVL.

This clone has a single count. The CDR3 bases are TGTGCCAGCAGTTTTGGCCGGGTTGCCACAGATGTGTACTTC. Encoded protein: CASSFGRVATDVYF. The genes are TRBV28 and TRBJ2-7; D is unresolved. From germline, CDR1 is MDHEN and CDR2 SYDVKM. The length of the CDR3 is 14 residues. Trimming removed 3 bases from V and 12 bases from J, with 21 bases in between.

The chain carries TRBV28 and TRBJ2-7, with 9 bases identical to TRBD1. Germline loops: CDR1 MDHEN, CDR2 SYDVKM. The CDR3 loop spans 16 amino acids. Unmatched junction bases numbered 7, after V lost 4 bases and J lost 0 bases. The CDR3 DNA sequence: TGTGCCAGCAGTTCTACCGGGACAGGGCTCTCCTACGAGCAGTACTTC. Residues: CASSSTGTGLSYEQYF.

The CDR3 here is CASSLEWTIGADTQYF. Here the CDR3 DNA reads TGTGCCAGCAGCTTGGAGTGGACTATCGGTGCCGATACGCAGTATTTT. The chain joins TRBV7-2 to TRBJ2-3; D is perhaps TRBD2 (6 bases). Germline V gene lookup returns CDR1 SGHTA and CDR2 FQGNSA. The CDR3 extends over 16 amino acids. Deletions cut 3 bases from V and 6 bases from J, with 19 bases between.

The chain links TRBV25-1 to TRBJ2-1, with no clear D. The CDR3 has 15 amino acids. V was trimmed by 4 bases and J by 6 bases, leaving 16 bases between them. Germline values: CDR1 MGHDK, CDR2 SYGVNS. CDR3 sequence: CASSAAGRISNEQFF. CDR3 coding DNA: TGTGCCAGCAGTGCGGCCGGGCGGATTAGCAATGAGCAGTTCTTC.

The chain couples TRBV6-1 to TRBJ1-2; TRBD1 might be the D (6 bases). From germline, CDR1 is MNHNS and CDR2 SASEGT. V was clipped by 9 bases and J by 3 bases, with 11 bases between them. The CDR3 runs 12 residues. The CDR3, as DNA: TGTGCCAGTTCTCAGGGGTACTATGGCTACACCTTC. Its protein is CASSQGYYGYTF.

The chain employs TRBV20-1 and TRBJ1-5; D unresolved. With 0 bases removed from V and 16 bases from J, the gap between germline ends came to 10 bases. CDR1 and CDR2 from the germline V gene are DFQATT and SNEGSKA (reference sequence). This CDR3 comprises 10 residues. CDR3 residues: CSARDDAEHF. CDR3 bases: TGCAGTGCTAGAGACGACGCTGAACATTTT.

In this sample, this clone turned up once. This chain links TRBV5-1 with TRBJ2-1; the D is unclear. This CDR3 contains 14 residues. Germline values: CDR1 SGHRS, CDR2 YFSETQ. The V end lost 0 bases, the J end lost 10 bases, and 14 bases lay between the germline ends. CDR3 sequence: CASSLALLVGEQFF. CDR3 sequence (DNA): TGCGCCAGCAGCTTGGCCCTGCTAGTCGGGGAGCAGTTCTTC.

The rearrangement links TRBV21-1 to TRBJ1-4. TRBV21-1 is a pseudogene locus. This CDR3 spans 18 amino acids. The chain's CDR3 is CASSKWSGRKRTNEKLFF. CDR3 sequence (DNA): TGTGCCAGCAGCAAATGGTCGGGACGGAAAAGAACTAATGAAAAACTGTTTTTT.

This sequence joins TRBV5-1 and TRBJ1-2, with TRBD1 matching over 7 bases. CDR3 length: 14 amino acids. The V gene end was trimmed by 3 bases and the J gene end by 8 bases; junction bases not matched to a gene: 10. Germline V gene sequence: CDR1 SGHRS, CDR2 YFSETQ. In DNA, the CDR3 is TGCGCCAGCAGCTCGGACAGGCTTGGCCTCGGCTACACCTTC. Its translation: CASSSDRLGLGYTF.

CDR3 in amino acids: CASSSPQGQSIYEQYF. The CDR3, as DNA: TGTGCCAGCAGCTCCCCCCAGGGACAAAGTATCTACGAGCAGTACTTC. This sequence joins TRBV7-2 and TRBJ2-7, with a tentative D call TRBD1 (6 bases). Germline CDR1 is SGHTA and CDR2 is FQGNSA. This CDR3 has 16 residues. The V gene lost 4 bases and the J gene lost 3 bases, with 19 bases spanning the gap.